This T cell receptor (beta chain) originates from a study of shared clonotypes between healthy human individuals. Memory CD4+ cells were the fraction left after CD45RA+ naive selection. Germline V gene lookup returns CDR1 LNHNV and CDR2 YYDKDF (reference sequence). The CDR3 runs to 14 residues. V was trimmed by 4 bases and J by 1 base, leaving 10 bases between them. Deep was the level used in running the assay. Some clones are missing from TCRdb's copy, which holds only in-frame ones; the method was immunoSEQ multiplex PCR. Of some 1,100,000 clones listed, approximately 80% are singletons. Comments on this clone: Its antigen remains unknown.

Notes on the study in general: Four donors showed sharing of approximately 4.7% of naive CD4 clonotypes.

Sequenced input: memory CD4+ T cells from PBMCs. Subset denoted: CD45RA-negative fraction. The source is a man younger than 35 in good health. Some clones in this sample may be carry-over from other donors' samples. This chain uses TRBV15 with TRBJ1-1; D is undetermined. The CDR3 sequence is CATSIGNRNTEAFF. In nucleotides, the CDR3 is TGTGCCACCAGCATCGGGAACAGGAACACTGAAGCTTTCTTT.